The entry below gives a single T cell receptor beta chain sequence along with its context. No antigen is known for it. Germline CDR1 is MDHEN and CDR2 is SYDVKM. This CDR3 region has 17 residues. The V and J ends lost 5 bases and 6 bases respectively, with 25 bases between them. Assay: immunoSEQ multiplex PCR; the TCRdb copy retains only in-frame clones and omits some. The data show more than 10,000 clones, 85% to 95% seen once. The sorted conventional CD4+ T cells were CD25-low and CD127-high, with genomic DNA sequenced. This sample was taken from a study of regulatory and conventional T cells in RAG deficiency. The study, taken as a whole, reports: Omenn syndrome and CID/AS patients had around 100-fold fewer unique Treg TCR beta sequences, versus approximately 9.6-fold elsewhere. Shannon entropy fell and Simpson indices rose in RAG-deficient patients.

The same data also contributed to another study, on regulatory T cells. That report adds: The primer mix had 52 TRBV and 13 TRBJ primers. Patient repertoires had restricted TRB V-J pairs and skewed V and J usage, most in Tregs.

The chain is built from TRBV28 and TRBJ1-2, with D unclear. The source is a human donor in good health. The sequenced material came from CD4+ effector T cells sorted from blood. CDR3 protein: CASSQASSMVSSDGYTF. In DNA, the CDR3 is TGTGCCAGCAGTCAAGCTTCCAGCATGGTCTCATCGGATGGCTACACCTTC.